These 16 T cell receptor beta chains originate from one sample sequenced in a study of blood T cell repertoires in COVID-19 (dated by TCRdb to about 2020). The library was obtained by the immunoSEQ multiplex PCR assay. TCRdb's version of the immuneACCESS table is confined to in-frame rearrangements and falls short of the full clone set. An unresolved V gene accounts for under half of the shortfall where checked; the remainder is of unknown origin. The sample has approximately 250,000 clones on record, 84% of them singletons. Of the sample, 8% to 9.5% falls within the top ten clones. Sequencing used peripheral blood. The receptors were sampled from a human donor in a cohort sampled during active COVID-19.

This clone was seen only a few times. V gene TRBV6-5 combines with J gene TRBJ1-1; 8 bases are shared with TRBD1. Germline assignment: CDR1 MNHEY and CDR2 SVGAGI. This CDR3 has 12 amino acids. J lost 7 bases, V lost 6 bases, and 4 bases had no gene match. CDR3 nucleotides: TGTGCCAGCAGCATCAGGGGGCGTGAAGCTTTCTTT. Translation: CASSIRGREAFF.

The CDR3 loop reads CASSQVAVQRASTGELFF. CDR3 in DNA: TGCGCCAGCAGCCAAGTTGCGGTACAGCGGGCAAGCACCGGGGAGCTGTTTTTT. The chain is built from TRBV4-3 and TRBJ2-2; a weak D match, TRBD2 (6 bases). Trimming took 1 base from V and 4 from J, leaving 19 bases between them. This CDR3 contains 18 residues. In germline, CDR1 is LGHNA, CDR2 YSLEER.

This sequence joins TRBV6-2 or TRBV6-3 and TRBJ2-1; 11 bases match TRBD2. Germline V CDR1 and CDR2: MNHEY, SVGEGT. Unmatched junction bases numbered 9, after V lost 2 bases and J lost 9 bases. This CDR3 is 16 amino acids long. The chain's CDR3 is CASSYPPSGGRFEQFF. The CDR3 DNA reads TGTGCCAGCAGTTACCCCCCTAGCGGGGGGAGGTTTGAGCAGTTCTTC.

The chain joins TRBV10-1 to TRBJ2-1; 10 bases align to TRBD2. The CDR3 runs to 17 residues. With V trimmed by 3 bases and J by 8 bases, 13 bases remained unmatched. The germline V gene has CDR1 WNHNN and CDR2 SYGVQD (reference sequence). The CDR3 sequence is CASSDPTASGSLYEQFF. The CDR3 nucleotides are TGCGCCAGCAGTGATCCAACCGCTAGCGGGAGTCTCTATGAGCAGTTCTTC.

This clone has only a few counts. The V call is TRBV6-6, the J call TRBJ2-7, with TRBD1 matching over 7 bases. This CDR3 has 16 amino acids. J was trimmed by 1 base and V by 10 bases; bases with no gene match: 16. Germline CDR1 MNHNY, CDR2 SVGAGI (reference sequence). Here the CDR3 reads CATRQEPTGSSYEQYF. CDR3 DNA: TGTGCCACGCGTCAGGAGCCGACAGGGAGTTCCTACGAGCAGTACTTC.

The rearrangement links TRBV27 to TRBJ2-1; TRBD2 matches at 15 bases. V was clipped by 5 bases and J by 8 bases; unmatched bases: 7. CDR1 MNHEY and CDR2 SMNVEV come from the germline V gene (reference sequence). The CDR3 sequence is 16 residues long. The CDR3 nucleotides are TGTGCCAGCAGTACCCGGACTAGCGGGAGGGTATATGAGCAGTTCTTC. Its protein product is CASSTRTSGRVYEQFF.

The chain links TRBV5-8 to TRBJ2-2, with 12 bases lining up with TRBD2. Germline assignment: CDR1 SGHTS and CDR2 YDEGEE. Trimming at V came to 4 bases and at J to 1 base, leaving 8 bases not matched to a gene. CDR3 length: 18 amino acids. The CDR3 protein is CASSHASLAGGNTGELFF. CDR3 DNA sequence: TGTGCCAGCAGCCACGCCTCACTAGCGGGAGGGAACACCGGGGAGCTGTTTTTT.

This sequence joins TRBV15 and TRBJ1-4; D might be TRBD1 (5 bases). This CDR3 region has 16 residues. V lost 1 base to trimming and J lost 6 bases, with 15 bases between them. Germline-derived CDR1 and CDR2 are LNHNV and YYDKDF (reference sequence). CDR3 region: CATSRVGAGMDEKLFF. CDR3 bases: TGTGCCACCAGCAGAGTTGGTGCAGGGATGGATGAAAAACTGTTTTTT. The full variable domain, in which reference TRBV15 and TRBJ1-4 provide the parts outside the CDR3, is DAMVIQNPRYQVTQFGKPVTLSCSQTLNHNVMYWYQQKSSQAPKLLFHYYDKDFNNEADTPDNFQSRRPNTSFCFLDIRSPGLGDTAMYLCATSRVGAGMDEKLFFGSGTQLSVL.

The J gene is TRBJ2-5, the V gene TRBV19; D call uncertain. V lost 5 bases and J 4 bases, leaving 11 bases between the germline ends. Germline V gene lookup returns CDR1 LNHDA and CDR2 SQIVND (reference sequence). The CDR3 loop spans 13 amino acids. The CDR3 loop is CASSVQDPETQYF. The CDR3 bases are TGTGCCAGTAGTGTTCAGGATCCAGAGACCCAGTACTTC. Variable domain in full (rest from reference TRBV19 and TRBJ2-5): DGGITQSPKYLFRKEGQNVTLSCEQNLNHDAMYWYRQDPGQGLRLIYYSQIVNDFQKGDIAEGYSVSREKKESFPLTVTSAQKNPTAFYLCASSVQDPETQYFGPGTRLLVL.

The chain combines TRBV7-6 with TRBJ1-4, with D possibly TRBD1 on 6 matching bases. Germline values: CDR1 SGHVS, CDR2 FNYEAQ. Trimming cost V 4 bases and J 8 bases, with 17 bases left between them. This CDR3 comprises 15 residues. The CDR3 loop is CASSSPTRGREKLFF. For the CDR3, the DNA is TGTGCCAGCAGCTCCCCCACCAGGGGTAGAGAAAAACTGTTTTTT.

This chain links TRBV13 with TRBJ1-2; TRBD1 matches 8 bases. The CDR3 is made up of 14 amino acids. Germline V gives CDR1 PRHDT, CDR2 FYEKMQ (reference sequence). The ends lost 5 bases at V and 4 bases at J; junction bases unmatched: 6. In DNA form, the CDR3 reads TGTGCCAGCAGCGCACCAGGGGGCGGCTATGGCTACACCTTC. Protein product: CASSAPGGGYGYTF.

The chain's CDR3 is CASRSRGRTLTRSNQPQHF. CDR3 sequence (DNA): TGTGCCAGTAGGTCCCGCGGGAGGACACTAACGAGGAGCAATCAGCCCCAGCATTTT. The chain employs TRBV19 and TRBJ1-5; D may be TRBD1 (5 bases). The ends were cut back, 6 bases at V and 1 base at J, with 25 bases in the middle. CDR3 length: 19 amino acids. CDR1 and CDR2 (germline): LNHDA, SQIVND (reference sequence). Combining the CDR3 with reference TRBV19 and TRBJ1-5 gives the whole variable domain DGGITQSPKYLFRKEGQNVTLSCEQNLNHDAMYWYRQDPGQGLRLIYYSQIVNDFQKGDIAEGYSVSREKKESFPLTVTSAQKNPTAFYLCASRSRGRTLTRSNQPQHFGDGTRLSIL.

This clone was recorded once. The same CDR3 arises from other DNA sequences in this sample as well. The chain links TRBV19 to TRBJ1-1; D uncertain. The CDR3 is made up of 13 amino acids. Trimming removed 3 bases at V and 0 bases at J, with 5 bases between. CDR1 and CDR2 (germline): LNHDA, SQIVND (reference sequence). As DNA, the CDR3 is TGTGCCAGTAGTATTTCAGTGAACACTGAAGCTTTCTTT. Protein sequence: CASSISVNTEAFF. Looking up the rest from reference TRBV19 and TRBJ1-1 gives the full variable domain: DGGITQSPKYLFRKEGQNVTLSCEQNLNHDAMYWYRQDPGQGLRLIYYSQIVNDFQKGDIAEGYSVSREKKESFPLTVTSAQKNPTAFYLCASSISVNTEAFFGQGTRLTVV.

The chain uses TRBV5-1 and TRBJ2-5, with TRBD2 identical over 9 bases. With V trimmed by 7 bases and J by 5 bases, 9 bases remained unmatched. In germline, CDR1 is SGHRS, CDR2 YFSETQ. The length of the CDR3 is 14 residues. CDR3: CASSRGTSSETQYF. As DNA, the CDR3 is TGCGCCAGCTCAAGGGGGACTAGCAGTGAGACCCAGTACTTC.

The genes are TRBV6-2 or TRBV6-3 and TRBJ2-1, with 8 bases lining up with TRBD2. Trimming took 5 bases from V and 0 from J; bases not matched to a gene: 3. This CDR3 contains 15 residues. CDR1 MNHEY and CDR2 SVGEGT come from the germline V gene. This CDR3 is CASSQAGDSYNEQFF. The CDR3 coding sequence is TGTGCCAGCAGTCAAGCGGGGGACTCCTACAATGAGCAGTTCTTC.

The J gene is TRBJ2-5, the V gene TRBV7-9; perhaps TRBD2 as D (5 bases). Germline assignment: CDR1 SEHNR and CDR2 FQNEAQ (reference sequence). CDR3 size: 13 residues. Deletions cut 5 bases from V and 7 bases from J, with 14 bases between. The CDR3 region is CASSRGGLGTQYF. DNA for the CDR3: TGTGCCAGCAGCAGAGGCGGGTTAGGGACCCAGTACTTC.